One T cell receptor beta chain is described in this entry. The data stem from a study of blood T cell repertoires in COVID-19. The method was immunoSEQ multiplex PCR; TCRdb's version includes in-frame clones alone and lacks a portion of them. This sample has about 150,000 clones, with more than 75% found just once. V was shortened by 2 bases and J by 2 bases, with 16 bases between the two germline ends. The CDR3 consists of 16 residues. Germline values: CDR1 LNHDA, CDR2 SQIVND (reference sequence). The chain employs TRBV19 and TRBJ2-7; D might be TRBD1 (5 bases). Sequencing was carried out using peripheral blood. This TCR came from a woman in her sixties or seventies with COVID-19, enrolled during active disease. CDR3 bases: TGTGCCAGTAGTATAAACCGCCCGACAGCACCCTACGAGCAGTACTTC. Its translation: CASSINRPTAPYEQYF.